This is a list of T cell receptor beta chains from one sample in a study of blood T cell repertoires in COVID-19. The assay was immunoSEQ multiplex PCR, and TCRdb's table has in-frame clones only and misses some. The sample shows almost 65,000 clones, 88% of them seen only once. The sample was PBMCs or T cells enriched from blood (not recorded which). These receptors were collected from a woman between 40 and 55 years old who had recovered from COVID-19. CDR3s include the opening cysteine and the closing phenylalanine or tryptophan. Fields, in order: clone size, J gene, V gene, D gene, CDR3 protein, CDR3 DNA. D genes are given only for firm matches. Clone size, where shown, is once, few, many, or a class for clones that have expanded.

>NA|TRBJ1-1|TRBV6-5|NA
CASSYQRGTGTEAFF
TGTGCCAGCAGTTACCAAAGGGGAACTGGCACTGAAGCTTTCTTT
>NA|TRBJ1-5|TRBV12-5|NA
CASGWGPDPLNSNQPQHF
TGTGCTAGTGGTTGGGGCCCCGATCCTCTAAATAGCAATCAGCCCCAGCATTTT
>NA|TRBJ1-2|TRBV6-5|TRBD1
CASSFDRGRGGYTF
TGTGCCAGCAGTTTTGACAGGGGGCGCGGAGGCTACACCTTC
>NA|TRBJ2-7|TRBV4-1|TRBD1
CASTPGTGVYEQYF
TGCGCCAGCACACCCGGGACAGGGGTCTACGAGCAGTACTTC
>NA|TRBJ2-1|TRBV10-3|NA
CAISPVLNNEQFF
TGTGCCATCAGTCCGGTTCTGAACAATGAGCAGTTCTTC
>NA|TRBJ1-2|TRBV12-3/TRBV12-4|NA
CASSFVRGVGYTF
TGTGCCAGCAGTTTTGTCAGAGGCGTCGGCTACACCTTC
>NA|TRBJ1-2|TRBV29-1|TRBD1
CSVPEQGIRGYTF
TGCAGCGTTCCCGAACAGGGGATTAGGGGCTACACCTTC
>NA|TRBJ2-7|TRBV5-1|TRBD1
CASSAGGSSYEQYF
TGCGCCAGCAGCGCAGGGGGAAGCTCCTACGAGCAGTACTTC
>few|TRBJ1-2|TRBV27|NA
CASSLVRGNYNYGYTF
TGTGCCAGCAGTTTGGTCAGGGGTAATTATAACTATGGCTACACCTTC
>NA|TRBJ1-2|TRBV3-1/TRBV3-2|NA
CASSQERGGGYTF
TGTGCCAGCAGCCAGGAAAGGGGCGGTGGCTACACCTTC
>NA|TRBJ2-7|TRBV7-9|NA
CASSLETDTYEQYF
TGTGCCAGCAGCTTGGAGACAGACACCTACGAGCAGTACTTC
>NA|TRBJ1-2|TRBV19|NA
CASSMLGRENYGYTF
TGTGCCAGTAGTATGTTAGGCAGGGAAAACTATGGCTACACCTTC
>NA|TRBJ2-7|TRBV2|TRBD1
CASSEFLSGTGAYEQYF
TGTGCCAGCAGTGAGTTTCTCAGCGGGACAGGGGCCTACGAGCAGTACTTC
>NA|TRBJ2-3|TRBV18|NA
CASSPIHGGNTDTQYF
TGTGCCAGCTCACCAATCCACGGCGGGAACACAGATACGCAGTATTTT
>NA|TRBJ2-1|TRBV11-2|NA
CASSLGQIQYNEQFF
TGTGCCAGCAGCTTAGGACAGATTCAATACAATGAGCAGTTCTTC
>NA|TRBJ2-7|TRBV6-5|NA
CASSTWTRTYEQYF
TGTGCCAGCAGTACGTGGACAAGGACCTACGAGCAGTACTTC
>few|TRBJ1-2|TRBV7-8|TRBD1
CASSLQGSADYGYTF
TGTGCCAGCAGCCTACAGGGGTCTGCCGACTATGGCTACACCTTC
>NA|TRBJ1-1|TRBV5-4|TRBD1
CASSPGTAFAFF
TGTGCCAGCAGCCCCGGGACAGCTTTCGCTTTCTTT
>NA|TRBJ2-5|TRBV5-4|TRBD2
CASSLGQRGGETQYF
TGTGCCAGCAGCTTGGGCCAGCGGGGGGGAGAGACCCAGTACTTC
>once|TRBJ2-5|TRBV7-9|TRBD1
CASSLDRGRGETQYF
TGTGCCAGCAGCTTAGACAGGGGCCGAGGGGAGACCCAGTACTTC
>NA|TRBJ1-6|TRBV6-2/TRBV6-3|NA
CASSYSDGGALHF
TGTGCCAGCAGTTACTCCGACGGGGGGGCCCTCCACTTT
>NA|TRBJ2-7|TRBV4-1|NA
CASSQDAGTGYEQYF
TGCGCCAGCAGCCAAGATGCGGGGACTGGCTACGAGCAGTACTTC
>few|TRBJ1-2|TRBV6-5|NA
CASSYSPGYYGYTF
TGTGCCAGCAGTTACTCGCCGGGGTATTATGGCTACACCTTC
>NA|TRBJ2-5|TRBV5-8|NA
CASSRGLKQETQYF
TGTGCCAGCAGCCGGGGTCTGAAGCAAGAGACCCAGTACTTC
>few|TRBJ1-1|TRBV6-5|NA
CASSYPGQRVAFF
TGTGCCAGCAGTTACCCCGGACAGCGCGTGGCTTTCTTT
>NA|TRBJ1-2|TRBV25-1|TRBD1
CASSERTGGNIYGYTF
TGTGCCAGCAGTGAAAGGACAGGGGGCAATATCTATGGCTACACCTTC
>NA|TRBJ1-3|TRBV2|NA
CASKIRGLSGNTIYF
TGTGCCAGCAAGATTAGAGGGCTTAGTGGAAACACCATATATTTT
>NA|TRBJ2-3|TRBV19|TRBD2
CAISGGSSTDTQYF
TGTGCCATTAGCGGGGGTAGTAGCACAGATACGCAGTATTTT
>NA|TRBJ2-3|TRBV6-4|TRBD1
CASSEGGQGADTQYF
TGTGCCAGCAGTGAGGGAGGACAGGGGGCAGATACGCAGTATTTT
>NA|TRBJ1-2|TRBV5-4|NA
CASSVQGGYGYTF
TGTGCCAGCAGCGTTCAGGGAGGCTATGGCTACACCTTC
>NA|TRBJ2-3|TRBV4-1|TRBD1
CASSQDHRGGTDTQYF
TGCGCCAGCAGCCAAGATCACAGGGGGGGCACAGATACGCAGTATTTT
>NA|TRBJ1-1|TRBV12-5|TRBD1
CASGLVQGAVTEAFF
TGTGCTAGTGGTTTGGTACAGGGGGCTGTAACTGAAGCTTTCTTT
>NA|TRBJ1-1|TRBV6-5|NA
CASSYAGGLTEAFF
TGTGCCAGCAGTTACGCGGGGGGTTTGACTGAAGCTTTCTTT
>NA|TRBJ1-1|TRBV7-2|TRBD1
CASSLTGTGGANTEAFF
TGTGCCAGCAGCTTGACCGGGACAGGGGGAGCGAACACTGAAGCTTTCTTT
>NA|TRBJ2-7|TRBV6-5|NA
CASSRGQGSYEQYF
TGTGCCAGCAGTAGGGGCCAGGGGAGCTACGAGCAGTACTTC
>NA|TRBJ2-2|TRBV29-1|NA
CSVDRATGELFF
TGCAGCGTTGACAGGGCAACCGGGGAGCTGTTTTTT